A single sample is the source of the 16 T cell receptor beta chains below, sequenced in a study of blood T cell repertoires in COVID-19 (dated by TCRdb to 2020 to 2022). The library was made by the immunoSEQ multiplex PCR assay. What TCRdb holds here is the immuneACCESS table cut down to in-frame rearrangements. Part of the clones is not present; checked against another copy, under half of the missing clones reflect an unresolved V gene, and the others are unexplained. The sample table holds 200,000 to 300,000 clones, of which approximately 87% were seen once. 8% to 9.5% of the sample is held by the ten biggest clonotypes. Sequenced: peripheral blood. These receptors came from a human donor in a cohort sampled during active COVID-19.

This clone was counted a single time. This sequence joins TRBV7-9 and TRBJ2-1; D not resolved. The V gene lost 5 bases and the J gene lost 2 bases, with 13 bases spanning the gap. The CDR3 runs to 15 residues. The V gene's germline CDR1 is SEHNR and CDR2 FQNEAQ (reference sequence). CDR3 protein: CASSPPSRAYNEQFF. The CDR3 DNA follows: TGTGCCAGCAGCCCCCCGTCTCGGGCCTACAATGAGCAGTTCTTC.

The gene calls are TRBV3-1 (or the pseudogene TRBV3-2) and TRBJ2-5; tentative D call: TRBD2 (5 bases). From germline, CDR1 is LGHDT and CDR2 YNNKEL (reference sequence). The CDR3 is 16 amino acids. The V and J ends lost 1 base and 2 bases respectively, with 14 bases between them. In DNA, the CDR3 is TGTGCCAGCAGCCAAGGACCTAGCCCCCCTCAAGAGACCCAGTACTTC. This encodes CASSQGPSPPQETQYF.

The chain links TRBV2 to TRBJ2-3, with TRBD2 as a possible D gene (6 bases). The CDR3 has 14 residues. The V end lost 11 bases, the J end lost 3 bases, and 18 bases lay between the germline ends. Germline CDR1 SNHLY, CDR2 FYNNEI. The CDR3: CAERAGPQTDTQYF. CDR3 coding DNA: TGTGCCGAGCGGGCGGGACCGCAGACAGATACGCAGTATTTT.

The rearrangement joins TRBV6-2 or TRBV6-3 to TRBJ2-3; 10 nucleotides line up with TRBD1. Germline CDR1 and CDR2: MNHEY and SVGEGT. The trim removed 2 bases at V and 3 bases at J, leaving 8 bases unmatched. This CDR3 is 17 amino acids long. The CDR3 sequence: CASSYLTGGLQTDTQYF. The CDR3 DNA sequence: TGTGCCAGCAGTTACCTGACAGGGGGCCTTCAGACAGATACGCAGTATTTT.

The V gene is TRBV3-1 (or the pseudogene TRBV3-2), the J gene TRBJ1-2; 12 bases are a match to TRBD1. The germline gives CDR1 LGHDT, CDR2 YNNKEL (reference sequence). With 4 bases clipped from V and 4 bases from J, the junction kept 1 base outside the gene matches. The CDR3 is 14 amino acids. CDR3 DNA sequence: TGTGCCAGCAGCCGGGGACAGGGGGCCTATGGCTACACCTTC. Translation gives CASSRGQGAYGYTF.

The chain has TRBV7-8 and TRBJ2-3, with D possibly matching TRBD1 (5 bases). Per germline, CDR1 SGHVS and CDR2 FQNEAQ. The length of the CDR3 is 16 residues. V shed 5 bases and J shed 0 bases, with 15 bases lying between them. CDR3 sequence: CASSPQGTKSTDTQYF. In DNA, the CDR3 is TGTGCCAGCAGCCCCCAGGGCACTAAAAGCACAGATACGCAGTATTTT.

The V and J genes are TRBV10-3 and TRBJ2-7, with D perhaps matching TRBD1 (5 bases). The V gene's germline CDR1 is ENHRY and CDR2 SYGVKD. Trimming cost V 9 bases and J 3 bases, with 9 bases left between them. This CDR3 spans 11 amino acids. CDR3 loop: CAISRGYEQYF. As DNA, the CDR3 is TGTGCCATATCAAGGGGCTACGAGCAGTACTTC.

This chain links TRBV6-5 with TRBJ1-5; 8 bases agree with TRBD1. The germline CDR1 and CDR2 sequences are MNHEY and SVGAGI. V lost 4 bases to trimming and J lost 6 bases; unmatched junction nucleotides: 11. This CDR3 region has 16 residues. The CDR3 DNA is TGTGCCAGCAGTTCAGGGTGGCAGGGGGCACGTCAGCCCCAGCATTTT. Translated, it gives CASSSGWQGARQPQHF.

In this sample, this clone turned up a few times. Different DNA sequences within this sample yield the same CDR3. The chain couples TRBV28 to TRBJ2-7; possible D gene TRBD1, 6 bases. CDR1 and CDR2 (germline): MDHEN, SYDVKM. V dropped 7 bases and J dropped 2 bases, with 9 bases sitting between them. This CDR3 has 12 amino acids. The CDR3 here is CASTSGAYEQYF. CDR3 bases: TGTGCCAGCACATCAGGGGCCTACGAGCAGTACTTC.

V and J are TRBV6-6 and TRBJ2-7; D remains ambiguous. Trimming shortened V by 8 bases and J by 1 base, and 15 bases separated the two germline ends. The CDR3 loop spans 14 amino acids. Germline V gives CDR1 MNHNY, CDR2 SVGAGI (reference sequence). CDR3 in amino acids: CASRPVTQSYEQYF. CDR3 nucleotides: TGTGCCAGCCGCCCGGTTACCCAATCCTACGAGCAGTACTTC.

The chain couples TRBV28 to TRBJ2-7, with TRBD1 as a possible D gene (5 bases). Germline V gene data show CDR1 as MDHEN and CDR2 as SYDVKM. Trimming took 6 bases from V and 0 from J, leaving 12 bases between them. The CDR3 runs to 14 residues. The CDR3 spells CASSDSPTSYEQYF. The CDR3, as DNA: TGTGCCAGCAGCGACAGCCCGACCTCCTACGAGCAGTACTTC.

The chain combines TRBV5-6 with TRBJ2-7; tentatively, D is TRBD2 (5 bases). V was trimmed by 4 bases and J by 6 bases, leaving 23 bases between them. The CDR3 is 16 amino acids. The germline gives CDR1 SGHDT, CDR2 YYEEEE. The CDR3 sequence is CASSRSATNPLGEQYF. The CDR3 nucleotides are TGTGCCAGCAGCCGATCGGCGACTAACCCCTTGGGCGAGCAGTACTTC.

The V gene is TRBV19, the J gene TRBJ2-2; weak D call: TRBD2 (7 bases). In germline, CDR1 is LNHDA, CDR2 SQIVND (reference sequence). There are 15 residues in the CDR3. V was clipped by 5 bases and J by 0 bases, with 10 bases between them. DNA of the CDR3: TGTGCCAGTAGTCGGGGGGCCCCGAACACCGGGGAGCTGTTTTTT. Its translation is CASSRGAPNTGELFF.

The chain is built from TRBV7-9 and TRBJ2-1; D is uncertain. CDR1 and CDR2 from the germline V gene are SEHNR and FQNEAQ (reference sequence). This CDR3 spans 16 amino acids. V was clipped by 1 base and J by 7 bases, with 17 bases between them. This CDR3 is CASSLVFQRPLNEQFF. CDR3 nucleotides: TGTGCCAGCAGCTTAGTGTTCCAGCGACCGTTAAATGAGCAGTTCTTC.

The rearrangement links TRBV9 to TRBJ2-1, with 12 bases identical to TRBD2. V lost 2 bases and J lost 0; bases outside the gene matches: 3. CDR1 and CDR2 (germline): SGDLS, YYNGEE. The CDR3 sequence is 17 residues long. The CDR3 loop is CASSVTSGRISYNEQFF. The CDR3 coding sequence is TGTGCCAGCAGCGTGACTAGCGGGAGAATCTCCTACAATGAGCAGTTCTTC.

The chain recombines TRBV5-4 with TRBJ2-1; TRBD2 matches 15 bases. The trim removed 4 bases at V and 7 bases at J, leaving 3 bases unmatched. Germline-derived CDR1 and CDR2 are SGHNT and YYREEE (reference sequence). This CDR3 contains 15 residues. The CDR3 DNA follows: TGTGCCAGCAGCGAGGGACTAGCGGGGGGAAATGAGCAGTTCTTC. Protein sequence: CASSEGLAGGNEQFF.